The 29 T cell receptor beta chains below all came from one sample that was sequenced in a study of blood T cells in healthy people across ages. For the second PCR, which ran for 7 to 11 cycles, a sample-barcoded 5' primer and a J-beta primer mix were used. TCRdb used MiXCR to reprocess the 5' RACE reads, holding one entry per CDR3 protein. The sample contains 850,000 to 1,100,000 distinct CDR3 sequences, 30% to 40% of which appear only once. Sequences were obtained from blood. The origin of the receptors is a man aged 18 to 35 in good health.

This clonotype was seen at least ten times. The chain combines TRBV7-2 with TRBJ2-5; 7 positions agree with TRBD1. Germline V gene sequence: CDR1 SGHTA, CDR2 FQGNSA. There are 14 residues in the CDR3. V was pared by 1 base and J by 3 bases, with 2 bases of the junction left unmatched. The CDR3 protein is CASSLDGTEETQYF. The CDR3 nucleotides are TGTGCCAGCAGCTTAGATGGGACAGAAGAGACCCAGTACTTC.

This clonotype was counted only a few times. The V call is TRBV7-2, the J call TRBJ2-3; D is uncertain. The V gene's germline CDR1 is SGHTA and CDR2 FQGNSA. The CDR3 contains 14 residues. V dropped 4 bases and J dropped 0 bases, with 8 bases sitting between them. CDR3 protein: CASSWSESTDTQYF. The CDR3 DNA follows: TGTGCCAGCAGCTGGAGCGAAAGCACAGATACGCAGTATTTT.

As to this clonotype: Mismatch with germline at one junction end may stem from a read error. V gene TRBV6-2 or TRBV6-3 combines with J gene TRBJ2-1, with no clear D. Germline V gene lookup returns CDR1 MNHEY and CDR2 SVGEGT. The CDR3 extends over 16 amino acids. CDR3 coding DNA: TGTGCCAGCAGCTACTCGGAATGGAGCTCCTACAATGAGCAGTTCTTC. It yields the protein CASSYSEWSSYNEQFF.

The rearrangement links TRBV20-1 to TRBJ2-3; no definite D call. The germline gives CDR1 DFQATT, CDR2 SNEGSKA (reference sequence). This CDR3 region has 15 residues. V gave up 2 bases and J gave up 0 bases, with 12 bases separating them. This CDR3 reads CSARRSTASTDTQYF. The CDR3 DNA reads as TGCAGTGCTAGAAGGAGCACAGCTAGCACAGATACGCAGTATTTT.

Written as DNA, the CDR3 is TGTGCCAGCAGCTTAAGATACGGGACTAGCGGGGGGAACACCGGGGAGCTGTTTTTT. It yields the protein CASSLRYGTSGGNTGELFF. The chain couples TRBV7-3 to TRBJ2-2; 14 bases are shared with TRBD2. The CDR3 consists of 19 residues. With 1 base clipped from V and 1 base from J, the junction kept 5 bases outside the gene matches. From germline, CDR1 is SGHTA and CDR2 FQGTGA. The whole variable domain, filled in from reference TRBV7-3 and TRBJ2-2, reads GAGVSQTPSNKVTEKGKYVELRCDPISGHTALYWYRQSLGQGPEFLIYFQGTGAADDSGLPNDRFFAVRPEGSVSTLKIQRTERGDSAVYLCASSLRYGTSGGNTGELFFGEGSRLTVL.

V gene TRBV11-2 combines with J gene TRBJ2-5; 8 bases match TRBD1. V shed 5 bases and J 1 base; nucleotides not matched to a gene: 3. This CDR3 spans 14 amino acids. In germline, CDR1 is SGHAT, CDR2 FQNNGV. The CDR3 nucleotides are TGTGCCAGCAGCGAGGACAGGGTCCAAGAGACCCAGTACTTC. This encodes CASSEDRVQETQYF.

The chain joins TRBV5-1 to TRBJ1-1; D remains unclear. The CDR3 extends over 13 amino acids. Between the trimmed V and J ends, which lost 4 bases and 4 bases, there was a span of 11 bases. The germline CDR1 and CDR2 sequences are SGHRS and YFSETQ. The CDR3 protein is CASSPMEGTEAFF. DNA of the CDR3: TGCGCCAGCAGCCCGATGGAGGGCACTGAAGCTTTCTTT. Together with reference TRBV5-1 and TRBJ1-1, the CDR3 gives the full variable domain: KAGVTQTPRYLIKTRGQQVTLSCSPISGHRSVSWYQQTPGQGLQFLFEYFSETQRNKGNFPGRFSGRQFSNSRSEMNVSTLELGDSALYLCASSPMEGTEAFFGQGTRLTVV.

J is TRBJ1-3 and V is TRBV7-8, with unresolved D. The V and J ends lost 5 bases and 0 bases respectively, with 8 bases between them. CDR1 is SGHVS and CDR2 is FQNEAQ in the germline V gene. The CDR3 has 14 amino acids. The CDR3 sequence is CASSAIFSGNTIYF. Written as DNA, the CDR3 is TGTGCCAGCAGCGCGATTTTCTCTGGAAACACCATATATTTT.

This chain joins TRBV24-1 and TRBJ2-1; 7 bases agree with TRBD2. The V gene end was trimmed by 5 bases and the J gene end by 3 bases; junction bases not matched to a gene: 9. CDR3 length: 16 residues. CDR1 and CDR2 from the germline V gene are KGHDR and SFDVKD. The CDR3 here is CATSAPGASGYNEQFF. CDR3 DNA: TGTGCCACCAGTGCTCCTGGGGCTAGCGGCTACAATGAGCAGTTCTTC.

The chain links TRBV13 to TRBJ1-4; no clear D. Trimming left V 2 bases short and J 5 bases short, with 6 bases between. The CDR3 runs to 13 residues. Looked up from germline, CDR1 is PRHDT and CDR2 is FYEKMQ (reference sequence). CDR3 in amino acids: CASSLSINEKLFF. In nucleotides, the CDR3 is TGTGCCAGCAGCTTATCAATAAATGAAAAACTGTTTTTT.

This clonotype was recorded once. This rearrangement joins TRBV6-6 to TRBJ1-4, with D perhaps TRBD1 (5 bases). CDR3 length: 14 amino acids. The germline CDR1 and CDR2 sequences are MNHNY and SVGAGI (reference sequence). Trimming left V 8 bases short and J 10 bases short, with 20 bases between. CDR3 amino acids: CASHSAGLGGKLFF. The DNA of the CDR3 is TGTGCCAGCCACTCCGCAGGGTTAGGCGGAAAACTGTTTTTT.

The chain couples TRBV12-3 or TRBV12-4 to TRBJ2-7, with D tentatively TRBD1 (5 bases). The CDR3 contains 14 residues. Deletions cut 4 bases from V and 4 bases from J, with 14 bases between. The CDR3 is CASSSSWTSYEQYF. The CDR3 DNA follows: TGTGCCAGCAGTTCATCCTGGACATCATACGAGCAGTACTTC.

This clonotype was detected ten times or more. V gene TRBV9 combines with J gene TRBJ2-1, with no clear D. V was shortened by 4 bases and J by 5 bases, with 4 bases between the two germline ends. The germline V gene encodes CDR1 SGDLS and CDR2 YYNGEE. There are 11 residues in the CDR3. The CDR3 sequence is CASSPHNEQFF. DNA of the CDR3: TGTGCCAGCAGCCCACACAATGAGCAGTTCTTC.

As DNA, the CDR3 is TGTGCCAGCAGTCCGTCCCCGGGAGGAAATCAGCCCCAGCATTTT. It codes for CASSPSPGGNQPQHF. The V call is TRBV6-5, the J call TRBJ1-5, with D uncertain. There are 15 residues in the CDR3. V was pared by 5 bases and J by 4 bases, with 15 bases between. Germline V gene data show CDR1 as MNHEY and CDR2 as SVGAGI.

The CDR3 DNA sequence: TGCGCCAGCAGCTACCTTAGCGGGGCAATCTACAATGAGCAGTTCTTC. Residues: CASSYLSGAIYNEQFF. This chain uses TRBV5-1 with TRBJ2-1; 8 nucleotides line up with TRBD2. This CDR3 is built from 16 residues. In germline, CDR1 is SGHRS, CDR2 YFSETQ. The junction had 8 bases not matched to a gene; V was cut back by 3 bases and J by 3 bases. Supplemented by reference TRBV5-1 and TRBJ2-1, the full variable domain reads KAGVTQTPRYLIKTRGQQVTLSCSPISGHRSVSWYQQTPGQGLQFLFEYFSETQRNKGNFPGRFSGRQFSNSRSEMNVSTLELGDSALYLCASSYLSGAIYNEQFFGPGTRLTVL.

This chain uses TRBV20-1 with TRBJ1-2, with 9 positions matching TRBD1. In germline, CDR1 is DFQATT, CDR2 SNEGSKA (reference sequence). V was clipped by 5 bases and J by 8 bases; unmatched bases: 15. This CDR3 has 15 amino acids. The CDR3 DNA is TGCAGTGCTGGAGGACTAACAGGGGGCGCCGGCGGCTACACCTTC. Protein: CSAGGLTGGAGGYTF.

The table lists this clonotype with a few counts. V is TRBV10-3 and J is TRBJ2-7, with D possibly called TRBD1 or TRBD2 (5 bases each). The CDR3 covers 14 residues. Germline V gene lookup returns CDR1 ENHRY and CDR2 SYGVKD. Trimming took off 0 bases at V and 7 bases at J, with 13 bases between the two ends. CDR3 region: CAISESERGDEQYF. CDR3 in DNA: TGTGCCATCAGTGAGTCGGAGAGGGGCGATGAGCAGTACTTC.

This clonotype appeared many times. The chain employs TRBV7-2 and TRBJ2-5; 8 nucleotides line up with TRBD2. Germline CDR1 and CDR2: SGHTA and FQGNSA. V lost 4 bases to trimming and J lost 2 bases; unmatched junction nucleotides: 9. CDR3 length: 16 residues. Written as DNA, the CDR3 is TGTGCCAGCAGCTACGAACTAGCGGAGAATCAAGAGACCCAGTACTTC. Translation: CASSYELAENQETQYF.

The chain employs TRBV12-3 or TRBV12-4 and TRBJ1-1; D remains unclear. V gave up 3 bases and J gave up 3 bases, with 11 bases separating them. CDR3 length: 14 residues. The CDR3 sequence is CASSFRVMDTEAFF. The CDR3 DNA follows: TGTGCCAGCAGTTTTAGGGTGATGGACACTGAAGCTTTCTTT.

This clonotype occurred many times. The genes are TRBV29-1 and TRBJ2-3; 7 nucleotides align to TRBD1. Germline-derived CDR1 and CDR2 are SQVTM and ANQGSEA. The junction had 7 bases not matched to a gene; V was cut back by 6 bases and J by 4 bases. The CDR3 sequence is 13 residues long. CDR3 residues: CSVGQSTPDTQYF. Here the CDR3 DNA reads TGCAGCGTGGGACAGAGTACGCCAGATACGCAGTATTTT.

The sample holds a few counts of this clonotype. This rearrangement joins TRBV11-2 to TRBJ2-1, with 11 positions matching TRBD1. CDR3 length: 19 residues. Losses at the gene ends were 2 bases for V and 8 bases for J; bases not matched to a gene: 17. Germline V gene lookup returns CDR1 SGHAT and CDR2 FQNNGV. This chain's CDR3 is CASSLYSYEVDRGLDEQFF. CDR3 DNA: TGTGCCAGCAGCTTATATTCCTATGAAGTGGACAGGGGGCTTGATGAGCAGTTCTTC.

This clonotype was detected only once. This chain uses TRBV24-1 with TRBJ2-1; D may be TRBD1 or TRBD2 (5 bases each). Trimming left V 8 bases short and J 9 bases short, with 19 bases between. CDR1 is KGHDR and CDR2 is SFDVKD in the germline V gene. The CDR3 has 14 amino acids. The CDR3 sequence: CATTESRARGEQFF. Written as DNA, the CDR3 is TGTGCCACCACCGAGAGTCGGGCGAGGGGTGAGCAGTTCTTC.

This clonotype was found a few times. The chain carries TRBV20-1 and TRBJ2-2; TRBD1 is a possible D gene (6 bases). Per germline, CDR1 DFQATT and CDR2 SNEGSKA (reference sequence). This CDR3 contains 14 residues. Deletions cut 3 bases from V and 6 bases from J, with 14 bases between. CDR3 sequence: CSARGRGSPGELFF. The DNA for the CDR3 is TGCAGTGCTAGGGGCAGGGGTTCGCCCGGGGAGCTGTTTTTT.

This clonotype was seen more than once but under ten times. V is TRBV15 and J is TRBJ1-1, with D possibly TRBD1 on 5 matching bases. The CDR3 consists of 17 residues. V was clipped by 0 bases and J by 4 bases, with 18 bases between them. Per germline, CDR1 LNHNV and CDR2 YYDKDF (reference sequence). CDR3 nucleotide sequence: TGTGCCACCAGCAGAGATGAATGGAGGGGCCTTAGCACTGAAGCTTTCTTT. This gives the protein CATSRDEWRGLSTEAFF.

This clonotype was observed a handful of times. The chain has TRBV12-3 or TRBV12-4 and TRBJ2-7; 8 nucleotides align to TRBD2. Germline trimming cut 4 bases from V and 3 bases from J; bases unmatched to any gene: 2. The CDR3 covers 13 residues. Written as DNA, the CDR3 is TGTGCCAGCAGTTACGGGGGGGACTACGAGCAGTACTTC. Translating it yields CASSYGGDYEQYF.

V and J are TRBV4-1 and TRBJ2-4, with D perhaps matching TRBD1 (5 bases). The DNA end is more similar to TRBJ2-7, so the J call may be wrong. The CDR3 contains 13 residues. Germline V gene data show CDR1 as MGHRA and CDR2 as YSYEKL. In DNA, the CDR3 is TGCGCCAGCAGCCTTCCGGACACCTTCGAGCAGTACTTC. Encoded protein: CASSLPDTFEQYF.

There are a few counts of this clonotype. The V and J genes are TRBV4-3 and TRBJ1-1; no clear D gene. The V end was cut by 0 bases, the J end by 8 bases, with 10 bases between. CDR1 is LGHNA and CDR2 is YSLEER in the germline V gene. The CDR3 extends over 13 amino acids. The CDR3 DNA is TGCGCCAGCAGCCAAGAAACATCCTCCGAAGCTTTCTTT. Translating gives CASSQETSSEAFF.

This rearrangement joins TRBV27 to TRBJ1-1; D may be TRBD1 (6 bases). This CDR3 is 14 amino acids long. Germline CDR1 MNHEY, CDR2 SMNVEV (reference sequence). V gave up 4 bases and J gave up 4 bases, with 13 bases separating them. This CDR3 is CASSSFGGSTEAFF. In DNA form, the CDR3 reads TGTGCCAGCAGTTCTTTCGGGGGCTCCACTGAAGCTTTCTTT.

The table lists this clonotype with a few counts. CDR3 in amino acids: CSTSTSVEQFF. The DNA for the CDR3 is TGCAGCACCTCCACTAGCGTCGAGCAGTTCTTC. The rearrangement uses TRBV20-1 and TRBJ2-1; 7 nucleotides align to TRBD2. Germline CDR1 is DFQATT and CDR2 is SNEGSKA (reference sequence). There are 11 residues in the CDR3.